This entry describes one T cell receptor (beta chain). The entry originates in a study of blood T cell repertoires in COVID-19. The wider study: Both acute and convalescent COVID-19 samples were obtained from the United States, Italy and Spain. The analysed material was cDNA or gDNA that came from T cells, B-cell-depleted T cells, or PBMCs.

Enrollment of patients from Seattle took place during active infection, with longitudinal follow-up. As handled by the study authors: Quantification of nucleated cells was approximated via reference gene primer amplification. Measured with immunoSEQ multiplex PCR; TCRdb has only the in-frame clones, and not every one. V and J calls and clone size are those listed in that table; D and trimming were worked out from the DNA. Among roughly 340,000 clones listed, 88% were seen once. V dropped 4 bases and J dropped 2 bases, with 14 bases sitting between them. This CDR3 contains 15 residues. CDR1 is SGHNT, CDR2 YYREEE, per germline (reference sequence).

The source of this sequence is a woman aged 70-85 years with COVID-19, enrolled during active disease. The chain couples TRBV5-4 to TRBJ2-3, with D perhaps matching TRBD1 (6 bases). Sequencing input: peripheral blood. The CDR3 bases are TGTGCCAGCAGCCCGCGGACAGTTAACACAGATACGCAGTATTTT. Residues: CASSPRTVNTDTQYF.